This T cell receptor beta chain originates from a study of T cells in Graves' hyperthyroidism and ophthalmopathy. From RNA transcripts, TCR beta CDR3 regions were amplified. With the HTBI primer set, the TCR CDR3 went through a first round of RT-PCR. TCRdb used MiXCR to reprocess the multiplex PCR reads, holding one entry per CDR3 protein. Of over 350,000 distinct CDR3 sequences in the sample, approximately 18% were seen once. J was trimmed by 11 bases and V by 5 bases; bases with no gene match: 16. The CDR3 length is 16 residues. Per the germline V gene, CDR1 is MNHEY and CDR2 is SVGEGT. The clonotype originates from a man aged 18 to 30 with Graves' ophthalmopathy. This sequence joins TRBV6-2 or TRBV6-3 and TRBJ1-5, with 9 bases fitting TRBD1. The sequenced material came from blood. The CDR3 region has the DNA TGTGCCAGCAGTCTCCGGACAGGGGTAGGGTATGGGACCCAGCATTTT. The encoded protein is CASSLRTGVGYGTQHF.